This T cell receptor (beta chain) was identified during a study of blood T cell repertoires in COVID-19. Study at large: In each case, the material was cDNA or gDNA derived from T cells, B-cell-depleted T cells, or PBMCs.

This clone was counted once. Authors' analysis steps: Amplifying reference gene primers gave estimates of nucleated cell counts. TCRdb's copy holds only in-frame clones and misses some; the assay was immunoSEQ multiplex PCR. The V and J calls and clone size come from that table; D and trimming were worked out from the DNA. Of under 250,000 clones in the sample, 75% to 85% were seen once. This CDR3 contains 15 residues. Germline assignment: CDR1 MGHRA and CDR2 YSYEKL. The V segment lost 5 bases and the J segment 2 bases; nucleotides outside the gene matches: 5. V is TRBV4-1 and J is TRBJ1-2; 10 bases line up with TRBD1. This receptor was taken from a human donor in a cohort sampled during active COVID-19. Sequencing was performed on peripheral blood. CDR3 region: CASSFPGQGNYGYTF. CDR3 sequence (DNA): TGCGCCAGCAGCTTCCCGGGACAGGGGAACTATGGCTACACCTTC.